These T cell receptor beta chains were read from a single sample in a study of shared clonotypes between healthy human individuals. The assay was immunoSEQ multiplex PCR, and TCRdb's table has in-frame clones only and misses some. The repertoire consists of 530,000 or so clones, with roughly 85% occurring once and the leading ten covering around an eighth. The sequencing sample was made of PBMCs. The receptors originated from a woman in her 40s in good health. Some clones in this sample may be carry-over from other donors' samples. Both conserved end residues are trimmed from each CDR3. The order of the fields is V gene, J gene, CDR3 protein.

TRBV2,TRBJ1-4,ASSYRLDDEKLF
TRBV7-8,TRBJ2-2,ASSLGPVGELF
TRBV7-9,TRBJ2-3,ASSQPIAGVLTDTQY
TRBV30,TRBJ2-7,AWTTGGEQY
TRBV9,TRBJ2-1,ASSPHRVLYNEQF
TRBV7-6,TRBJ1-4,ASSAEQGADEKLF
TRBV7-9,TRBJ2-6,ASSLISDSGANVLT
TRBV27,TRBJ1-1,ASRIFSNLNTEAF
TRBV11-1,TRBJ1-1,ASSHREITEAF
TRBV27,TRBJ1-1,ASSWGGGNTEAF
TRBV7-8,TRBJ2-3,ASSLLRGMGTDTQY
TRBV18,TRBJ1-3,ASSQTQGAAGNTIY
TRBV7-9,TRBJ1-4,ASSYTGNGEKLF
TRBV6-4,TRBJ2-4,ASSASGPGGAKNIQY
TRBV7-9,TRBJ2-1,ASSGTTGYNEQF
TRBV4-2,TRBJ2-7,ASSLGDPYEQY
TRBV11-3,TRBJ2-3,ASSPGTSGRTDTQY
TRBV5-4,TRBJ2-5,ASSLTSGYQETQY
TRBV6-4,TRBJ2-2,ASSAGGATTGELF
TRBV7-2,TRBJ1-5,ASSLASNQPQH
TRBV9,TRBJ2-7,ASSVGTSALYEQY
TRBV5-6,TRBJ2-7,ASSLVSSYEQY
TRBV2,TRBJ1-1,ASSVGPNTEAF
TRBV7-2,TRBJ2-5,ASSLLDNQETQY
TRBV21-1,TRBJ2-1,AQVPQDSYNEQF
TRBV7-9,TRBJ1-5,ASSLDSNQPQH
TRBV9,TRBJ2-6,ASSVGPGGANVLT
TRBV7-3,TRBJ2-1,ASSLSSSASAYNEQF
TRBV11-2,TRBJ1-1,ASSFTSGYTEAF
TRBV4-2,TRBJ2-5,ASSRASGQETQY
TRBV15,TRBJ2-3,ATSRGGSTDTQY
TRBV30,TRBJ2-3,AWSGGGEDTDTQY
TRBV6-6,TRBJ1-5,ASSLRAGGDQPQH
TRBV5-1,TRBJ2-1,ASSLAELAGGYNEQF
TRBV6-5,TRBJ1-6,ASSAGTEPSPLH
TRBV9,TRBJ2-3,ASSVGAGGADTQY
TRBV30,TRBJ1-5,AWSRGSNQPQH
TRBV6-5,TRBJ2-5,ASSYSWGAQETQY
TRBV6-1,TRBJ1-1,ASRSDGNTEAF
TRBV19,TRBJ2-2,ASQKGRGGSGELF
TRBV10-3,TRBJ2-5,AIREEETQY
TRBV2,TRBJ2-7,ASSDNRPISYEQY
TRBV30,TRBJ2-1,AWDGSSGSYNEQF
TRBV11-3,TRBJ2-3,ASSPGLAGVSDTQY
TRBV2,TRBJ1-5,ASRLQGEGNQPQH
TRBV6-1,TRBJ2-2,ASTPERAIGELF
TRBV5-1,TRBJ2-3,ASSSSGKAADTQY
TRBV7-9,TRBJ2-1,ASSIIGSWNEQF
TRBV6-1,TRBJ1-1,ASSGGQGAGNTEAF
TRBV4-1,TRBJ2-3,ASSQRLAGDTDTQY
TRBV14,TRBJ2-7,ASSQGIGPSYEQY
TRBV5-8,TRBJ2-1,ASSRTSGAYNEQF
TRBV6-4,TRBJ1-2,ARRTGNYGYT
TRBV7-6,TRBJ2-6,ASSLWLAGPGANVLT
TRBV19,TRBJ1-1,ASRAGGVSEAF
TRBV5-1,TRBJ2-1,ASSPADQNGEQF